This is a list of T cell receptor beta chains from one sample in a study of blood T cell repertoires in COVID-19. Clones were sequenced by immunoSEQ multiplex PCR, and TCRdb holds only the in-frame ones, with some missing. This sample has 200,000 or so clones; 70% to 90% occur once, and the top ten carry around 0.93%. The sample comprised peripheral blood. These receptors all stem from a man between 60 and 70 years old with COVID-19, enrolled during active disease. Each CDR3 is given with its conserved first and last residue. The D gene is left open where the match is weak. Not all rows give a size; the values are once, few, many and, for expanded clones, a class.

j_call: TRBJ1-1
clone_size: -
d_call: -
v_call: TRBV2
cdr3_aa: CASSVGAGMNTEAFF
cdr3_nt: TGTGCCAGCAGCGTAGGGGCAGGGATGAACACTGAAGCTTTCTTT

j_call: TRBJ2-1
clone_size: -
d_call: -
v_call: TRBV9
cdr3_aa: CASSLGGSYNEQFF
cdr3_nt: TGTGCCAGCAGTCTCGGGGGCTCCTACAATGAGCAGTTCTTC

j_call: TRBJ1-6
clone_size: -
d_call: -
v_call: TRBV9
cdr3_aa: CASSVAAGDNSPLHF
cdr3_nt: TGTGCCAGCAGCGTAGCCGCAGGGGACAATTCACCCCTCCACTTT

j_call: TRBJ2-6
clone_size: -
d_call: TRBD1
v_call: TRBV5-1
cdr3_aa: CASRYPGQGTSDSGANVLTF
cdr3_nt: TGCGCCAGCAGGTACCCGGGACAGGGGACGTCGGACTCTGGGGCCAACGTCCTGACTTTC

j_call: TRBJ1-1
clone_size: -
d_call: -
v_call: TRBV14
cdr3_aa: CASSPVDTEAFF
cdr3_nt: TGTGCCAGCAGCCCAGTCGACACTGAAGCTTTCTTT

j_call: TRBJ1-2
clone_size: -
d_call: -
v_call: TRBV20-1
cdr3_aa: CSASDSNYGYTF
cdr3_nt: TGCAGTGCTAGTGACAGTAACTATGGCTACACCTTC

j_call: TRBJ2-3
clone_size: once
d_call: -
v_call: TRBV11-2
cdr3_aa: CASSLLERTQYF
cdr3_nt: TGTGCCAGCAGCTTACTTGAGCGTACGCAGTATTTT

j_call: TRBJ2-7
clone_size: -
d_call: TRBD1
v_call: TRBV10-1
cdr3_aa: CASSDFGYAPRDREREQYF
cdr3_nt: TGCGCCAGCAGTGACTTCGGATACGCCCCCCGGGACAGGGAGAGGGAGCAGTACTTC

j_call: TRBJ1-1
clone_size: once
d_call: -
v_call: TRBV3-1/TRBV3-2
cdr3_aa: CASSQDGRRAFF
cdr3_nt: TGTGCCAGCAGCCAAGATGGGCGCCGAGCTTTCTTT

j_call: TRBJ2-4
clone_size: -
d_call: -
v_call: TRBV30
cdr3_aa: CACQTGSLENIQYF
cdr3_nt: TGTGCCTGTCAGACAGGAAGCCTCGAAAACATTCAGTACTTC

j_call: TRBJ1-6
clone_size: -
d_call: TRBD1
v_call: TRBV28
cdr3_aa: CASSSPGQLSSYNSPLHF
cdr3_nt: TGTGCCAGCAGTTCCCCGGGACAGCTAAGCTCCTATAATTCACCCCTCCACTTT

j_call: TRBJ1-4
clone_size: once
d_call: TRBD1
v_call: TRBV2
cdr3_aa: CASGGGTVYEKLFF
cdr3_nt: TGTGCCAGCGGCGGGGGGACAGTCTATGAAAAACTGTTTTTT

j_call: TRBJ1-1
clone_size: -
d_call: -
v_call: TRBV5-1
cdr3_aa: CASSSTDKKLEAFF
cdr3_nt: TGCGCCAGCAGCTCCACCGACAAGAAACTTGAAGCTTTCTTT

j_call: TRBJ2-1
clone_size: -
d_call: -
v_call: TRBV11-2
cdr3_aa: CASSLGRAGNEQFF
cdr3_nt: TGTGCCAGCAGCTTAGGCAGGGCTGGCAATGAGCAGTTCTTC

j_call: TRBJ1-3
clone_size: -
d_call: -
v_call: TRBV19
cdr3_aa: CASSIDPLRQGTSSGNTIYF
cdr3_nt: TGTGCCAGTAGTATAGATCCCCTCCGGCAGGGGACTAGCTCTGGAAACACCATATATTTT

j_call: TRBJ1-4
clone_size: -
d_call: TRBD1
v_call: TRBV16
cdr3_aa: CASSRDRAGEKLFF
cdr3_nt: TGTGCCAGCAGCCGCGACAGGGCGGGTGAAAAACTGTTTTTT

j_call: TRBJ1-1
clone_size: -
d_call: -
v_call: TRBV7-2
cdr3_aa: CASSPQSGQWLTEAFF
cdr3_nt: TGTGCCAGCAGCCCACAATCCGGACAGTGGTTAACTGAAGCTTTCTTT

j_call: TRBJ2-7
clone_size: -
d_call: -
v_call: TRBV7-8
cdr3_aa: CASEGSVYEQYF
cdr3_nt: TGTGCCAGCGAGGGTTCGGTCTACGAGCAGTACTTC

j_call: TRBJ2-7
clone_size: once
d_call: TRBD2
v_call: TRBV7-3
cdr3_aa: CATGLAGVGEQYF
cdr3_nt: TGTGCCACCGGACTAGCGGGAGTAGGCGAGCAGTACTTC

j_call: TRBJ1-1
clone_size: -
d_call: TRBD1
v_call: TRBV27
cdr3_aa: CAVSDRGQGNTEAFF
cdr3_nt: TGTGCCGTTTCTGACAGGGGGCAGGGGAACACTGAAGCTTTCTTT

j_call: TRBJ2-5
clone_size: -
d_call: -
v_call: TRBV20-1
cdr3_aa: CSARGSKTQYF
cdr3_nt: TGCAGTGCCCGTGGTAGTAAGACCCAGTACTTC

j_call: TRBJ1-6
clone_size: -
d_call: TRBD1
v_call: TRBV27
cdr3_aa: CASSFNRDRGVRNSPLHF
cdr3_nt: TGTGCCAGCAGTTTCAACCGGGACAGGGGAGTTCGAAATTCACCCCTCCACTTT

j_call: TRBJ2-6
clone_size: -
d_call: TRBD1
v_call: TRBV3-1/TRBV3-2
cdr3_aa: CASSHPGQGKPGANVLTF
cdr3_nt: TGTGCCAGCAGCCATCCGGGACAGGGGAAACCTGGGGCCAACGTCCTGACTTTC

j_call: TRBJ1-5
clone_size: -
d_call: -
v_call: TRBV28
cdr3_aa: CASSLSRASYSNQPQHF
cdr3_nt: TGTGCCAGCAGTTTAAGCAGGGCCAGTTATAGCAATCAGCCCCAGCATTTT

j_call: TRBJ1-1
clone_size: -
d_call: TRBD1
v_call: TRBV19
cdr3_aa: CASSLRTGAVNTEAFF
cdr3_nt: TGTGCCAGTAGTCTTAGGACAGGGGCGGTGAACACTGAAGCTTTCTTT

j_call: TRBJ2-7
clone_size: -
d_call: TRBD1
v_call: TRBV18
cdr3_aa: CASSPPVTGGIGEQYF
cdr3_nt: TGTGCCAGCTCGCCTCCGGTAACAGGGGGGATCGGAGAGCAGTACTTC

j_call: TRBJ2-1
clone_size: -
d_call: -
v_call: TRBV10-3
cdr3_aa: CAIRAASEYNEQFF
cdr3_nt: TGTGCCATCAGGGCGGCTAGCGAATACAATGAGCAGTTCTTC

j_call: TRBJ1-1
clone_size: -
d_call: -
v_call: TRBV12-3/TRBV12-4
cdr3_aa: CASRSGVGAFF
cdr3_nt: TGTGCCAGCAGATCAGGGGTGGGAGCTTTCTTT

j_call: TRBJ1-1
clone_size: -
d_call: -
v_call: TRBV6-5
cdr3_aa: CASSYRQGDTEAFF
cdr3_nt: TGTGCCAGCAGTTATCGCCAGGGTGACACTGAAGCTTTCTTT

j_call: TRBJ1-2
clone_size: -
d_call: -
v_call: TRBV29-1
cdr3_aa: CSVGRDYGYTF
cdr3_nt: TGCAGCGTAGGCAGGGACTATGGCTACACCTTC

j_call: TRBJ1-5
clone_size: -
d_call: -
v_call: TRBV6-5
cdr3_aa: CASSPRTVNQPQHF
cdr3_nt: TGTGCCAGCAGCCCCCGGACAGTTAATCAGCCCCAGCATTTT

j_call: TRBJ2-1
clone_size: -
d_call: -
v_call: TRBV11-2
cdr3_aa: CASSTDGGWNEQFF
cdr3_nt: TGTGCCAGCAGCACCGACGGGGGTTGGAATGAGCAGTTCTTC

j_call: TRBJ1-1
clone_size: -
d_call: -
v_call: TRBV7-2
cdr3_aa: CASSSRDIIYTEAFF
cdr3_nt: TGTGCCAGCAGCTCCCGGGACATCATATACACTGAAGCTTTCTTT

j_call: TRBJ2-7
clone_size: -
d_call: TRBD1
v_call: TRBV27
cdr3_aa: CASHRQGSYEQYF
cdr3_nt: TGTGCCAGCCACCGACAGGGCTCCTACGAGCAGTACTTC

j_call: TRBJ2-7
clone_size: -
d_call: TRBD1
v_call: TRBV30
cdr3_aa: CASGQNYEQYF
cdr3_nt: TGTGCTTCGGGACAGAACTACGAGCAGTACTTC

j_call: TRBJ2-7
clone_size: few
d_call: -
v_call: TRBV2
cdr3_aa: CASSEAPGDSYEQYF
cdr3_nt: TGTGCCAGCAGTGAAGCGCCAGGGGATTCCTACGAGCAGTACTTC

j_call: TRBJ1-4
clone_size: -
d_call: -
v_call: TRBV5-1
cdr3_aa: CASSLAGGTNEKLFF
cdr3_nt: TGCGCCAGCAGCTTGGCGGGAGGAACTAATGAAAAACTGTTTTTT

j_call: TRBJ1-5
clone_size: -
d_call: -
v_call: TRBV30
cdr3_aa: CAWSKATRNQPQHF
cdr3_nt: TGTGCCTGGAGTAAAGCGACCCGCAATCAGCCCCAGCATTTT

j_call: TRBJ1-3
clone_size: -
d_call: TRBD1
v_call: TRBV27
cdr3_aa: CASSPRTGLNTIYF
cdr3_nt: TGTGCCAGCAGTCCTAGGACAGGGTTGAACACCATATATTTT

j_call: TRBJ1-1
clone_size: -
d_call: -
v_call: TRBV10-2
cdr3_aa: CAGSKAVNTEAFF
cdr3_nt: TGCGCCGGCTCCAAGGCGGTAAACACTGAAGCTTTCTTT

j_call: TRBJ1-6
clone_size: once
d_call: -
v_call: TRBV4-2
cdr3_aa: CASSQGVRNSPLHF
cdr3_nt: TGTGCCAGCAGCCAAGGAGTTCGTAATTCACCCCTCCACTTT

j_call: TRBJ1-4
clone_size: -
d_call: TRBD1
v_call: TRBV10-3
cdr3_aa: CAISEFGQGAREKLFF
cdr3_nt: TGTGCCATCAGTGAGTTCGGACAGGGGGCCCGGGAAAAACTGTTTTTT

j_call: TRBJ1-4
clone_size: -
d_call: -
v_call: TRBV7-2
cdr3_aa: CASSLGGGYNEKLFF
cdr3_nt: TGTGCCAGCAGCTTAGGCGGGGGGTATAATGAAAAACTGTTTTTT

j_call: TRBJ2-4
clone_size: -
d_call: TRBD1
v_call: TRBV13
cdr3_aa: CASSHLRRTGTGETRAKNIQYF
cdr3_nt: TGTGCCAGCAGCCACCTTCGAAGGACCGGGACAGGGGAGACTCGGGCCAAAAACATTCAGTACTTC

j_call: TRBJ2-7
clone_size: -
d_call: -
v_call: TRBV28
cdr3_aa: CASSGGLYYEQYF
cdr3_nt: TGTGCCAGCAGTGGGGGACTCTACTACGAGCAGTACTTC

j_call: TRBJ2-3
clone_size: -
d_call: TRBD1
v_call: TRBV5-1
cdr3_aa: CASSEPGQGGQYF
cdr3_nt: TGCGCCAGCAGCGAGCCGGGACAGGGAGGGCAGTATTTT

j_call: TRBJ1-1
clone_size: -
d_call: -
v_call: TRBV19
cdr3_aa: CASSKGEPDNTEAFF
cdr3_nt: TGTGCCAGTAGTAAAGGGGAACCGGACAACACTGAAGCTTTCTTT

j_call: TRBJ1-2
clone_size: -
d_call: -
v_call: TRBV3-1/TRBV3-2
cdr3_aa: CASSPRAQGVGGYTF
cdr3_nt: TGTGCCAGCAGTCCTCGAGCACAGGGTGTGGGTGGCTACACCTTC

j_call: TRBJ2-2
clone_size: -
d_call: TRBD2
v_call: TRBV28
cdr3_aa: CASSSPLGLAGGITGELFF
cdr3_nt: TGTGCCAGCAGTTCACCGTTGGGACTAGCGGGAGGAATCACCGGGGAGCTGTTTTTT

j_call: TRBJ2-1
clone_size: -
d_call: TRBD1
v_call: TRBV3-1/TRBV3-2
cdr3_aa: CASSFRPGQELNEQFF
cdr3_nt: TGTGCCAGCAGCTTTAGGCCGGGACAGGAGCTAAATGAGCAGTTCTTC

j_call: TRBJ1-3
clone_size: -
d_call: -
v_call: TRBV5-1
cdr3_aa: CASREVGGPTIYF
cdr3_nt: TGCGCCAGCAGGGAGGTAGGAGGGCCCACCATATATTTT

j_call: TRBJ1-1
clone_size: -
d_call: -
v_call: TRBV27
cdr3_aa: CASSLVGGARGLFTEAFF
cdr3_nt: TGTGCCAGCAGTTTAGTGGGAGGGGCCCGGGGCCTTTTCACTGAAGCTTTCTTT